This TCR beta chain originates from a study of graft-versus-host responses after intestinal transplantation. Study conclusions and caveats: Maximum circulating GvH clone levels tracked with early post-transplant HvG decreases.

The method was immunoSEQ multiplex PCR; TCRdb's version includes in-frame clones alone and lacks a portion of them. The sample contains 35,000 to 45,000 clones, 90% to 95% of which appear only once. Germline CDR1 is MDHEN and CDR2 is SYDVKM. The CDR3 loop spans 15 amino acids. J was trimmed by 0 bases and V by 10 bases; bases with no gene match: 9. Only one count was recorded for this clone. The antigen remains unidentified. The sequence was obtained from a human patient who received an intestinal transplant, so some T cells may come from the graft donor. The chain is built from TRBV28 and TRBJ1-2; 9 nucleotides align to TRBD1. Material: PBMCs, obtained 524 days after transplant. The CDR3 DNA is TGTGCCACTCACCGTCGGACAGGGGCTAACTATGGCTACACCTTC. Translation: CATHRRTGANYGYTF.